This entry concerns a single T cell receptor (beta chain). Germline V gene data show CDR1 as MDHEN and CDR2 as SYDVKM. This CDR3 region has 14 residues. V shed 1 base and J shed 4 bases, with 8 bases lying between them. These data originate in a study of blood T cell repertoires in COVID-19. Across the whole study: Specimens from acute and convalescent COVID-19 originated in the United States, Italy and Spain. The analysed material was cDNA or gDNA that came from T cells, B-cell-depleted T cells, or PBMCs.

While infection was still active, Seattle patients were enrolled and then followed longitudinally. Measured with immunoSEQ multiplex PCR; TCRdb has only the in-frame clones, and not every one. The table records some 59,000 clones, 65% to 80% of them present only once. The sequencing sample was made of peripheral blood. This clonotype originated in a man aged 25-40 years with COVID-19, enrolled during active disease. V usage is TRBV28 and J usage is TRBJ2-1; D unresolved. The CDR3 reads CASSLYSEYNEQFF. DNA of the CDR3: TGTGCCAGCAGTTTATATTCTGAGTACAATGAGCAGTTCTTC.